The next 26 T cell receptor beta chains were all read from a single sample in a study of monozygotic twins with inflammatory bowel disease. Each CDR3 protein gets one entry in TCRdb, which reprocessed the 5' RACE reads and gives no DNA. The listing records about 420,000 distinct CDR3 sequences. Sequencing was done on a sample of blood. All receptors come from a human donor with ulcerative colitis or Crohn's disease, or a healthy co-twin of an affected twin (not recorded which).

CDR3 region: CAIRGERESRAEQYF. This chain connects TRBV10-3 to TRBJ2-7; the TRBD2 assignment by TCRdb is unverifiable without DNA. This CDR3 is built from 15 residues. Germline CDR1 is ENHRY and CDR2 is SYGVKD.

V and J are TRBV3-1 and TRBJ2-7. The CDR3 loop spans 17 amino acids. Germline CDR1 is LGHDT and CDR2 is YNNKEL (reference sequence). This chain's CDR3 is CASSQVSMLPESYEQYF.

The CDR3 sequence is CASRVTGTNYGYTF. The rearrangement joins TRBV27 to TRBJ1-2; TCRdb designates TRBD1, a call that cannot be tested without DNA. Per the germline V gene, CDR1 is MNHEY and CDR2 is SMNVEV (reference sequence). This CDR3 region has 14 residues.

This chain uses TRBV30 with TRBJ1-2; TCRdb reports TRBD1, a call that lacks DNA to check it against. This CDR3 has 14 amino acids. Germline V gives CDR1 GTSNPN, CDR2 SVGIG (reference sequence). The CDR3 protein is CAWAPGQGLYGYTF.

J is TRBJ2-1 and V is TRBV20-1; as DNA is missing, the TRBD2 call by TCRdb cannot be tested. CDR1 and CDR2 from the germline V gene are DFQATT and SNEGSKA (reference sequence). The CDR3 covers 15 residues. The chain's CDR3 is CSARALARFSHEQFF.

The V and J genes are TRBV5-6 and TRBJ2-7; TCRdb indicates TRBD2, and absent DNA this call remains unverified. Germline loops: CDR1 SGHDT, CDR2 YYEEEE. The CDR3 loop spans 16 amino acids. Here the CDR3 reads CASRSGMRGRFYEQYF.

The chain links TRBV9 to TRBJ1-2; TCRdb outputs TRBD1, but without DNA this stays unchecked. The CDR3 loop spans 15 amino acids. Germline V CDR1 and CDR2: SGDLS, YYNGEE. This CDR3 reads CASSVDQGVGVGYTF. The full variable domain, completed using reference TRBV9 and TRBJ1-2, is DSGVTQTPKHLITATGQRVTLRCSPRSGDLSVYWYQQSLDQGLQFLIQYYNGEERAKGNILERFSAQQFPDLHSELNLSSLELGDSALYFCASSVDQGVGVGYTFGSGTRLTVV.

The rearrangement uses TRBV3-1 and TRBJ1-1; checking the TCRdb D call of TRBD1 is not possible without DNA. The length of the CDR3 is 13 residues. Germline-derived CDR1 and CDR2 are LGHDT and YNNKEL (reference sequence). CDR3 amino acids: CASSLTGFTEAFF.

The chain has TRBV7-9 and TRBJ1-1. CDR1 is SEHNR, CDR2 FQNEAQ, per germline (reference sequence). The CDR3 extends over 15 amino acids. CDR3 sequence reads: CASSLITLSDTEAFF.

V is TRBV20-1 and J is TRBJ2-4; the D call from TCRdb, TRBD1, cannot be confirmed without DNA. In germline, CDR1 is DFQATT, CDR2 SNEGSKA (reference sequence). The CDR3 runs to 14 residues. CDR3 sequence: CSARPPLAKNIQYF.

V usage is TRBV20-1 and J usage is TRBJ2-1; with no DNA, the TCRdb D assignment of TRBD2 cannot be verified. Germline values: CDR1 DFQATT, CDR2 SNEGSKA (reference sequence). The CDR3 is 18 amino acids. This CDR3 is CSARDSSGRAVSYNEQFF.

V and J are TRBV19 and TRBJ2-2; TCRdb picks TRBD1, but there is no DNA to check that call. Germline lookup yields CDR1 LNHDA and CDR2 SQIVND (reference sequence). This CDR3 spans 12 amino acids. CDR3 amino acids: CASDRDTGELFF.

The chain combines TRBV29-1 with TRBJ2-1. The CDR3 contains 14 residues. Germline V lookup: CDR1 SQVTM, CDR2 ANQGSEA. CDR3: CSVERNGVYNEQFF.

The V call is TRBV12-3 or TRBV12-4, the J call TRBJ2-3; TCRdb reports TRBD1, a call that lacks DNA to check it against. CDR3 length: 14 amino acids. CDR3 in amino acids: CASSPASTRRGQYF.

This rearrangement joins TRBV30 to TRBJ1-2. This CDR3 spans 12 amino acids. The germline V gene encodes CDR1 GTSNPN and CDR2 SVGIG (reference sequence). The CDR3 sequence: CAWSLDFVGYTF.

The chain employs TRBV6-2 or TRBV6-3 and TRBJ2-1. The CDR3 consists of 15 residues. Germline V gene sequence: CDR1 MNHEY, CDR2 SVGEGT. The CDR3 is CASSYSGSSYNEQFF.

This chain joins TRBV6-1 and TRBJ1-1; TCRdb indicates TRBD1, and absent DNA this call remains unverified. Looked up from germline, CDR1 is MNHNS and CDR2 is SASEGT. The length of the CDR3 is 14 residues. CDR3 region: CASIISGLNTEAFF.

The CDR3 sequence: CASSASRDRGLIGGYTF. The rearrangement joins TRBV5-1 to TRBJ1-2; the TCRdb call, TRBD1, lacks DNA for checking. The germline V gene encodes CDR1 SGHRS and CDR2 YFSETQ. The CDR3 spans 17 residues.

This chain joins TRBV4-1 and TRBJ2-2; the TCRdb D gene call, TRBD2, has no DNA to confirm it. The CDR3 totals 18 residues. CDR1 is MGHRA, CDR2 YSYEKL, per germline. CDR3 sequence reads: CASSQDGLAGANTGELFF.

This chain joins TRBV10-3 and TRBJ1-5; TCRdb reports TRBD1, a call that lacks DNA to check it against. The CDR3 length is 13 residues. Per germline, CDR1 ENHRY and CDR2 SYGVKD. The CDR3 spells CAIGPGHPTPQHF.

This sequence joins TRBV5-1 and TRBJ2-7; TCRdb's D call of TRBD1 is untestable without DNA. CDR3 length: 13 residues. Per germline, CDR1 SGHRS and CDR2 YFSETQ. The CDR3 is CASSFGTVYEQYF.

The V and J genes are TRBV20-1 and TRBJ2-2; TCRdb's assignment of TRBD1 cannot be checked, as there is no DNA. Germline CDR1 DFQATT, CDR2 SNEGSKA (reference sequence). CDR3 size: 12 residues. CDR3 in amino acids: CSASSGTGELFF.

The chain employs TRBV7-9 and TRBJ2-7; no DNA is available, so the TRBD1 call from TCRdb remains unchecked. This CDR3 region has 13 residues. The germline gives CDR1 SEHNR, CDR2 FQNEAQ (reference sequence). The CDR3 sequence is CASQLAGGEKQYF. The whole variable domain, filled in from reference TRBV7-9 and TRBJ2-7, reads DTGVSQNPRHKITKRGQNVTFRCDPISEHNRLYWYRQTLGQGPEFLTYFQNEAQLEKSRLLSDRFSAERPKGSFSTLEIQRTEQGDSAMYLCASQLAGGEKQYFGPGTRLTVT.

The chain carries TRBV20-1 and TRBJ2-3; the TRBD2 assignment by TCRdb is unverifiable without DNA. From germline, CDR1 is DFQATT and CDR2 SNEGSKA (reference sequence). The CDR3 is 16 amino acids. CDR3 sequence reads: CSAIVPTSGRSDTQYF.

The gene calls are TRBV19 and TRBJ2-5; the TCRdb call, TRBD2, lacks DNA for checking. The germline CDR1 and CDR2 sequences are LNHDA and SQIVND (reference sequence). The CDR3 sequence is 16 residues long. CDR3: CASSRTGLADRETQYF.

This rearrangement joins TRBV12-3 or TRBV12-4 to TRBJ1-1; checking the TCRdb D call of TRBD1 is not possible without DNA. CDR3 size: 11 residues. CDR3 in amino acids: CASTLGAGAFF.